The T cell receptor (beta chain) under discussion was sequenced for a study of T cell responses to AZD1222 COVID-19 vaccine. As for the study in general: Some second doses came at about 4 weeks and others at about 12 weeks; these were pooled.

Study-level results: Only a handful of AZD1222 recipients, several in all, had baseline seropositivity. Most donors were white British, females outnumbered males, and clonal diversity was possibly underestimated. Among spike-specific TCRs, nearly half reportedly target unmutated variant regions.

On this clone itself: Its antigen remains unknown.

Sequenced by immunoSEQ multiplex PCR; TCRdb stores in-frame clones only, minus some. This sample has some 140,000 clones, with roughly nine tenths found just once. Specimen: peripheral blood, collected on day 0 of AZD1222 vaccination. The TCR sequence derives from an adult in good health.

The CDR3 DNA is TGTGCCAGCAGTGACAGGGTGGGTGGCTACACCTTC. It is translated as CASSDRVGGYTF. The chain carries TRBV2 and TRBJ1-2, with D possibly being TRBD1 (5 bases). Germline CDR1 SNHLY, CDR2 FYNNEI. This CDR3 contains 12 residues. Trimming took off 3 bases at V and 7 bases at J, with 9 bases between the two ends.